Listed below are T cell receptor beta chains from one sample, sequenced in a study of human T cells and chemical hapten exposure. TCRdb re-called the RACE reads with MiXCR, one entry per CDR3 protein. The sample records some 82,000 distinct CDR3 sequences, about 6.3% being singletons. The sample consisted of whole blood, taken in connection with sensitization to the hapten diphenylcyclopropenone (DPC). Source of these receptors: a woman aged 25 to 39 with alopecia areata. Some clones in this sample may be carry-over from other donors' samples. CDR3s include the opening cysteine and the closing phenylalanine or tryptophan. D genes are given only for firm matches. Not all rows give a size; the values are once, few, many and, for expanded clones, a class.

clone_size	d_call	j_call	v_call	cdr3_aa	cdr3_nt
.	.	TRBJ1-2	TRBV21-1	CASSIDPRVDYGYTF	TGTGCCAGCAGCATCGACCCGAGGGTAGACTATGGCTACACCTTC
many	.	TRBJ1-5	TRBV15	CATSGMGPQHF	TGTGCCACCAGCGGAATGGGGCCCCAGCATTTT
many	.	TRBJ2-3	TRBV12-3/TRBV12-4	CASSFLGKGTDTQYF	TGTGCCAGCAGTTTCCTGGGGAAAGGCACAGATACGCAGTATTTT
many	.	TRBJ2-3	TRBV20-1	CSADRDITDTQYF	TGCAGTGCTGACCGGGACATCACAGATACGCAGTATTTT
many	.	TRBJ1-5	TRBV6-6	CASKRGDQPQHF	TGTGCCAGCAAGAGAGGGGATCAGCCCCAGCATTTT
.	TRBD1	TRBJ1-1	TRBV12-5	CASGRQGMNTEAFF	TGTGCTAGTGGACGACAGGGCATGAACACTGAAGCTTTCTTT
many	.	TRBJ2-3	TRBV7-9	CASSATRTRDTQYF	TGTGCCAGCAGCGCCACTAGGACTCGCGATACGCAGTATTTT
many	TRBD2	TRBJ2-1	TRBV20-1	CSARDLSRLAGGQYEQFF	TGCAGTGCTAGAGACCTCTCCAGACTAGCGGGGGGGCAATACGAGCAGTTCTTC
many	.	TRBJ2-3	TRBV9	CASAQTSTDTQYF	TGTGCCAGCGCACAAACTAGCACAGATACGCAGTATTTT
.	.	TRBJ1-3	TRBV12-3/TRBV12-4	CASSFTGVPSGNTIYF	TGTGCCAGCAGTTTCACCGGGGTTCCCTCTGGAAACACCATATATTTT
few	.	TRBJ2-3	TRBV7-3	CASSFDGITDTQYF	TGTGCCAGCAGCTTCGACGGCATCACAGATACGCAGTATTTT
many	.	TRBJ2-5	TRBV7-9	CASSSYQETQYF	TGTGCCAGCAGCTCGTACCAAGAGACCCAGTACTTC
many	TRBD1	TRBJ2-4	TRBV3-1	CASSQQGTALAKNIQYF	TGTGCCAGCAGCCAACAGGGGACAGCCTTAGCCAAAAACATTCAGTACTTC
many	TRBD1	TRBJ2-7	TRBV20-1	CSASKIDRDRGLGSYEQYF	TGCAGTGCTAGTAAAATAGACCGGGACAGGGGGCTTGGATCCTACGAGCAGTACTTC
many	.	TRBJ2-4	TRBV21-1	CASSRDQRTGYTKNIQYF	TGTGCCAGCAGCAGAGACCAGAGGACAGGGTACACCAAAAACATTCAGTACTTC
.	.	TRBJ2-2	TRBV12-5	CASAPRGFPLINTGELFF	TGTGCTAGTGCCCCGAGAGGGTTTCCCCTTATTAACACCGGGGAGCTGTTTTTT
few	.	TRBJ1-2	TRBV20-1	CSASAARGRSYGYTF	TGCAGTGCTAGCGCTGCCAGGGGCCGGTCCTATGGCTACACCTTC
many	.	TRBJ2-6	TRBV6-5	CASSQDRSSGANVLTF	TGTGCCAGCAGTCAGGACCGCAGCTCTGGGGCCAACGTCCTGACTTTC
many	TRBD1	TRBJ2-3	TRBV7-9	CASSSSWGQGDRTDTQYF	TGTGCCAGCAGCTCCAGCTGGGGGCAGGGGGATCGGACAGATACGCAGTATTTT
many	.	TRBJ2-3	TRBV13	CASSRRVTRDTQYF	TGTGCCAGCAGCCGGCGGGTTACAAGGGATACGCAGTATTTT
.	.	TRBJ1-2	TRBV12-3/TRBV12-4	CASSQGVGGGYTF	TGTGCCAGCAGCCAAGGGGTCGGGGGCGGCTACACCTTC
many	TRBD1	TRBJ2-3	TRBV24-1	CATGTGTGATDTQYF	TGTGCCACCGGGACCGGGACAGGGGCCACAGATACGCAGTATTTT
many	.	TRBJ2-1	TRBV20-1	CSAPDSQSYADEQFF	TGCAGTGCACCGGACAGTCAAAGCTATGCCGATGAGCAGTTCTTC
.	TRBD1	TRBJ1-2	TRBV28	CASSPGQGYGYTF	TGTGCCAGCAGTCCCGGACAGGGGTATGGCTACACCTTC
many	.	TRBJ2-2	TRBV10-2	CASTGLRETGELFF	TGCGCCAGCACGGGACTGAGGGAGACCGGGGAGCTGTTTTTT
many	.	TRBJ2-7	TRBV6-6	CASSTERLLSGEQYF	TGTGCCAGCAGTACCGAAAGGCTGCTCTCGGGCGAGCAGTACTTC
.	.	TRBJ2-5	TRBV12-3/TRBV12-4	CASSSTGPGETQYF	TGTGCCAGCAGTTCTACTGGTCCGGGAGAGACCCAGTACTTC
.	.	TRBJ2-7	TRBV12-3/TRBV12-4	CASSLEARDYEQYF	TGTGCCAGCAGTTTAGAGGCCAGGGACTACGAGCAGTACTTC
.	TRBD1	TRBJ2-5	TRBV6-1	CASSFQTGNQETQYF	TGTGCCAGCAGTTTCCAGACAGGGAACCAAGAGACCCAGTACTTC
.	.	TRBJ1-5	TRBV5-1	CASSPAGVNQPQHF	TGCGCCAGCAGCCCGGCCGGGGTCAATCAGCCCCAGCATTTT
.	.	TRBJ1-2	TRBV5-1	CASSFGFDSNYGYTF	TGCGCCAGCAGCTTCGGATTTGACAGCAACTATGGCTACACCTTC
.	.	TRBJ1-1	TRBV29-1	CSVERPKNTEAFF	TGCAGCGTTGAACGGCCTAAGAACACTGAAGCTTTCTTT
many	.	TRBJ1-5	TRBV7-2	CASTSQGLRNQPQHF	TGTGCCAGTACGTCCCAGGGGCTTCGCAATCAGCCCCAGCATTTT